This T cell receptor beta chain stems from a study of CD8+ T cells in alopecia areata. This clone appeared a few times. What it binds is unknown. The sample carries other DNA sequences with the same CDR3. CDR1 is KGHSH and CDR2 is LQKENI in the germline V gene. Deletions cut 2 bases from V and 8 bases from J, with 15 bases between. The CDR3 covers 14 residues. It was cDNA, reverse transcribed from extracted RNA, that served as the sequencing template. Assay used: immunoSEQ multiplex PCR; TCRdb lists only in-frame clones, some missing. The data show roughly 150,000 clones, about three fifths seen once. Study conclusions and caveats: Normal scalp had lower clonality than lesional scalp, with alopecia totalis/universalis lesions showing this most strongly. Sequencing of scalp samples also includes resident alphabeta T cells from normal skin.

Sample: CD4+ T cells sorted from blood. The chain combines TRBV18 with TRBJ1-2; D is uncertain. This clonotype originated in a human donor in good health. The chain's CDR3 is CASSPSDSPGGYTF. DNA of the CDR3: TGTGCCAGCTCACCATCGGACTCACCGGGAGGCTACACCTTC. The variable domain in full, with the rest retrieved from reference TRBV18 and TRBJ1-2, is NAGVMQNPRHLVRRRGQEARLRCSPMKGHSHVYWYRQLPEEGLKFMVYLQKENIIDESGMPKERFSAEFPKEGPSILRIQQVVRGDSAAYFCASSPSDSPGGYTFGSGTRLTVV.